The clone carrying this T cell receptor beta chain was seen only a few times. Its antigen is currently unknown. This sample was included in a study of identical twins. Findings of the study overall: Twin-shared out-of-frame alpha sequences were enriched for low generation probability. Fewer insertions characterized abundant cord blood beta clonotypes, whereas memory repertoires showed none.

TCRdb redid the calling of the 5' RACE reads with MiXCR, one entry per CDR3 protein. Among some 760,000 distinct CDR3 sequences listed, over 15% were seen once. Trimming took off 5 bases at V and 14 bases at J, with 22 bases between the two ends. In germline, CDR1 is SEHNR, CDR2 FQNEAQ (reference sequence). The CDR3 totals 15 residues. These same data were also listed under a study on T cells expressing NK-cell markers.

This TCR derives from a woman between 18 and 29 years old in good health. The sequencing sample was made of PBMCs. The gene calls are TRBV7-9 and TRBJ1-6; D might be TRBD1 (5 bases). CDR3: CASSPLSSGGSALHF. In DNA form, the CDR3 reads TGTGCCAGCAGCCCACTGTCTAGCGGGGGGTCGGCCCTCCACTTT.